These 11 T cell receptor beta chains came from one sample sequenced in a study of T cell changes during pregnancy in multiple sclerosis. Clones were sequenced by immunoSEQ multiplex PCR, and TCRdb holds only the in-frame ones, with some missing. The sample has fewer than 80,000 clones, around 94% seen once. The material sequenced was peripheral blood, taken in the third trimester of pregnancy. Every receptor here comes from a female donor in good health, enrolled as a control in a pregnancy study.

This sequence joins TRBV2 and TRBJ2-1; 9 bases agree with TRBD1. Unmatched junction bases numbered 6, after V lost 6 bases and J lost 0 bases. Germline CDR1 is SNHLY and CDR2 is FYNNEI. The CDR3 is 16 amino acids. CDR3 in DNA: TGTGCCAGCAGACCTGACAGGGGGTTCTCCTACAATGAGCAGTTCTTC. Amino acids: CASRPDRGFSYNEQFF.

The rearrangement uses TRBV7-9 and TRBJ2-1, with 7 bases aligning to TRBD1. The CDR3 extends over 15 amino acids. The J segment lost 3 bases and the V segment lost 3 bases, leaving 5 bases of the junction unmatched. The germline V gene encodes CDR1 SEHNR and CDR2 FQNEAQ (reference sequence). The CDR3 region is CASSFRQGIYNEQFF. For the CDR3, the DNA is TGTGCCAGCAGCTTTCGACAGGGTATCTACAATGAGCAGTTCTTC.

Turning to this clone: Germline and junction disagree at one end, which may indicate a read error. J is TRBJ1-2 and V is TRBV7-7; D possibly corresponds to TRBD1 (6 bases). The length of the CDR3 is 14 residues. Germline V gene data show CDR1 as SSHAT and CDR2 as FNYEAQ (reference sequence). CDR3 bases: TGTGCTAGCAGCTTAAGCAACAGGGTAGATGGCTACACCTTC. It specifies CASSLSNRVDGYTF.

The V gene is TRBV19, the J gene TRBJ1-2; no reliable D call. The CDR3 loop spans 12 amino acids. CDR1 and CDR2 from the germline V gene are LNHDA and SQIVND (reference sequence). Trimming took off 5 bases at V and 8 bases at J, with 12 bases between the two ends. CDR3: CASSPGGTGYTF. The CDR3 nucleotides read TGTGCCAGTAGTCCCGGCGGAACGGGCTACACCTTC.

The DNA of the CDR3 is TGTGCCAGCAGTGCTTTACTCCCGGAAGAGACCCAGTACTTC. The encoded protein is CASSALLPEETQYF. The V and J genes are TRBV6-1 and TRBJ2-5; no clear D gene. Trimming took off 4 bases at V and 3 bases at J, with 12 bases between the two ends. Germline V lookup: CDR1 MNHNS, CDR2 SASEGT. The CDR3 has 14 residues.

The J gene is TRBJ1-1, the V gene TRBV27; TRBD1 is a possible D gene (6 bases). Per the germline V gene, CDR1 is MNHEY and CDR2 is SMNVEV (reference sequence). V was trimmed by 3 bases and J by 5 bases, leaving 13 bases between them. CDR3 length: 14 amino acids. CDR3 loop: CASSLGGAWTEAFF. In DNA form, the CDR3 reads TGTGCCAGCAGTTTGGGGGGGGCCTGGACTGAAGCTTTCTTT.

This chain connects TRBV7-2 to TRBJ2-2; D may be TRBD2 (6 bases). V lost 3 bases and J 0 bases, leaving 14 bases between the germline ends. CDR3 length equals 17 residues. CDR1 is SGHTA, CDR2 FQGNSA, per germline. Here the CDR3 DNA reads TGTGCCAGCAGCTTTGGCCGGGACTCCCCGAACACCGGGGAGCTGTTTTTT. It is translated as CASSFGRDSPNTGELFF.

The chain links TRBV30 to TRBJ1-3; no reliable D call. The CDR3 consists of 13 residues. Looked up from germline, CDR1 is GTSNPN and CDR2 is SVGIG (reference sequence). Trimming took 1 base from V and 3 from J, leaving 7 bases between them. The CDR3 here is CAWSGLDGNTIYF. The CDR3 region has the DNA TGTGCCTGGAGTGGGCTCGATGGAAACACCATATATTTT.

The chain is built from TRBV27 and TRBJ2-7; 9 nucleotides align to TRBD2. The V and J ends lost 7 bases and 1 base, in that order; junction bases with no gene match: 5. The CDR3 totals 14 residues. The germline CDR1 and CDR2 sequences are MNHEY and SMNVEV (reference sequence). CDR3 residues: CASMSGRLSYEQYF. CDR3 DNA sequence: TGTGCCAGCATGAGCGGGAGGCTTTCCTACGAGCAGTACTTC.

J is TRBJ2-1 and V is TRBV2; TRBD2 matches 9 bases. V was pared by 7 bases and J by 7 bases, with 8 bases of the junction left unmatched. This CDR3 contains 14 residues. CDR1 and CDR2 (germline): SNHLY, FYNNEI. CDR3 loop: CASNQRGDGNEQFF. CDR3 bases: TGTGCCAGCAACCAGCGGGGGGATGGGAATGAGCAGTTCTTC.

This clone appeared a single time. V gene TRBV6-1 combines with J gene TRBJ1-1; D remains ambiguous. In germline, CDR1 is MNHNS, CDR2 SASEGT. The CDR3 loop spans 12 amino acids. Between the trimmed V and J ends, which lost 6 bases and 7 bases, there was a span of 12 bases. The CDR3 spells CASSGGGDEAFF. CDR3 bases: TGTGCCAGCAGCGGCGGCGGGGATGAAGCTTTCTTT.